A single sample is the source of the 5 T cell receptor beta chains below, sequenced in a study of OX40 agonist ivuxolimab in advanced cancers. Generated by immunoSEQ multiplex PCR, the TCRdb table keeps only in-frame clones and is missing some. The sample contains approximately 21,000 clones, around two thirds of which appear only once. Sequences were derived from CD4+ or CD8+ T cells sorted from blood, sampled in a trial of the OX40 agonist ivuxolimab. The receptors shown here come from an adult with an advanced solid tumor such as melanoma, head and neck, liver or kidney cancer.

J is TRBJ2-1 and V is TRBV27; 7 bases are a match to TRBD1. The CDR3 extends over 14 amino acids. Germline V gene data show CDR1 as MNHEY and CDR2 as SMNVEV (reference sequence). V was clipped by 8 bases and J by 8 bases; unmatched bases: 12. The CDR3 coding sequence is TGTGCCAGCGGAAACACAGGGGCGGGCGATGAGCAGTTCTTC. This codes for CASGNTGAGDEQFF.

The chain joins TRBV4-1 to TRBJ2-1, with no clear D. The CDR3 totals 14 residues. CDR1 is MGHRA, CDR2 YSYEKL, per germline. Trimming took off 1 base at V and 5 bases at J, with 9 bases between the two ends. The chain's CDR3 is CASSQVPSDNEQFF. The CDR3 region has the DNA TGCGCCAGCAGCCAAGTGCCCAGCGACAATGAGCAGTTCTTC.

The chain links TRBV7-2 to TRBJ2-3; D is ambiguous. This CDR3 comprises 13 residues. Germline-derived CDR1 and CDR2 are SGHTA and FQGNSA. V lost 1 base and J 6 bases, leaving 8 bases between the germline ends. This CDR3 reads CASSLGVVDTQYF. The CDR3 DNA sequence: TGTGCCAGCAGCTTAGGTGTGGTGGATACGCAGTATTTT.

The chain's CDR3 is CASSWGAEANQPQHF. In DNA, the CDR3 is TGTGCCAGCAGCTGGGGGGCAGAAGCCAATCAGCCCCAGCATTTT. The rearrangement links TRBV5-6 to TRBJ1-5; TRBD1 might be the D (6 bases). The CDR3 consists of 15 residues. Trimming left V 3 bases short and J 3 bases short, with 13 bases between. Germline V gene data show CDR1 as SGHDT and CDR2 as YYEEEE. The full variable domain, its missing parts supplied by reference TRBV5-6 and TRBJ1-5, is DAGVTQSPTHLIKTRGQQVTLRCSPKSGHDTVSWYQQALGQGPQFIFQYYEEEERQRGNFPDRFSGHQFPNYSSELNVNALLLGDSALYLCASSWGAEANQPQHFGDGTRLSIL.

This clone was detected once. The V call is TRBV2, the J call TRBJ2-5; D assignment may be TRBD1 or TRBD2 (6 bases each). Germline CDR1 and CDR2: SNHLY and FYNNEI. Trimming took 2 bases from V and 1 from J, leaving 11 bases between them. The CDR3 extends over 15 amino acids. The CDR3 sequence: CASSEPGDFQETQYF. The CDR3 DNA reads as TGTGCCAGCAGTGAACCAGGGGACTTCCAAGAGACCCAGTACTTC.